A single sample gave rise to the 29 T cell receptor beta chains below, sequenced in a study of blood T cell repertoires in COVID-19. Sequenced by immunoSEQ multiplex PCR; TCRdb stores in-frame clones only, minus some. The data show more than 250,000 clones, around 90% seen once. The sample was peripheral blood. The receptor source for this set is a human donor in a cohort sampled during active COVID-19.

The genes are TRBV10-3 and TRBJ1-1, with D uncertain. CDR3 size: 14 residues. The V gene's germline CDR1 is ENHRY and CDR2 SYGVKD. Trimming left V 1 base short and J 0 bases short, with 6 bases between. The CDR3 nucleotides are TGTGCCATCAGTGAGTTCCCCTTGAACACTGAAGCTTTCTTT. Translation gives CAISEFPLNTEAFF.

The chain is built from TRBV11-3 and TRBJ2-7; D gene unclear. This CDR3 region has 14 residues. The V end lost 0 bases, the J end lost 6 bases, and 12 bases lay between the germline ends. Germline V lookup: CDR1 SGHNT, CDR2 YENEEA. The DNA of the CDR3 is TGTGCCAGCAGCTTAGATCCCGCCCACAGCGAGCAGTACTTC. It encodes CASSLDPAHSEQYF.

V usage is TRBV5-4 and J usage is TRBJ2-1; TRBD1 is a possible D gene (6 bases). This CDR3 spans 17 amino acids. The germline gives CDR1 SGHNT, CDR2 YYREEE (reference sequence). V was cut by 0 bases and J by 0 bases, with 13 bases left in between. In DNA form, the CDR3 reads TGTGCCAGCAGCTTGGGAGGGGGTTTCAGCTCCTACAATGAGCAGTTCTTC. This sequence encodes CASSLGGGFSSYNEQFF.

This chain connects TRBV4-1 to TRBJ1-5; possible D gene TRBD1, 5 bases. CDR3 size: 15 residues. Trimming cost V 5 bases and J 4 bases, with 15 bases left between them. Germline CDR1 and CDR2: MGHRA and YSYEKL. The CDR3 region is CASSAWGESNQPQHF. The CDR3 DNA follows: TGCGCCAGCAGCGCTTGGGGGGAATCAAATCAGCCCCAGCATTTT.

This clone showed up just once. This sequence joins TRBV29-1 and TRBJ1-1; possibly TRBD1 for D (5 bases). Germline V CDR1 and CDR2: SQVTM, ANQGSEA. V lost 4 bases to trimming and J lost 2 bases, with 14 bases between them. CDR3 size: 14 residues. The CDR3, as DNA: TGCAGCGTTGTCCCGACAGCCCAAAACACTGAAGCTTTCTTT. It encodes CSVVPTAQNTEAFF.

The table lists this clone with a count of one. This chain links TRBV10-3 with TRBJ2-7, with 10 positions matching TRBD1. The CDR3 runs to 16 residues. The germline V gene has CDR1 ENHRY and CDR2 SYGVKD. Germline trimming cut 6 bases from V and 2 bases from J; bases unmatched to any gene: 10. The CDR3 protein is CAISSTGGANPYEQYF. The CDR3 DNA is TGTGCCATCAGCTCGACAGGGGGCGCCAATCCCTACGAGCAGTACTTC.

The chain is built from TRBV6-2 or TRBV6-3 and TRBJ2-7; 8 bases align to TRBD2. V shed 5 bases, J shed 3 bases, and the junction held 9 bases outside the gene matches. The germline V gene encodes CDR1 MNHEY and CDR2 SVGEGT. The CDR3 totals 15 residues. This CDR3 is CASSPGQSGSYEQYF. The DNA of the CDR3 is TGTGCCAGCAGTCCGGGCCAGAGCGGGAGCTACGAGCAGTACTTC.

This chain connects TRBV10-2 to TRBJ2-1; 16 bases align to TRBD2. CDR1 WSHSY and CDR2 SAAADI come from the germline V gene. Unmatched junction bases numbered 9, after V lost 7 bases and J lost 0 bases. The CDR3 contains 19 residues. The CDR3 DNA reads as TGCGCCAGCATGGGGGTGGGACTAGCGGGAGGGAGCTCCTACAATGAGCAGTTCTTC. This sequence encodes CASMGVGLAGGSSYNEQFF.

The J gene is TRBJ2-7, the V gene TRBV6-5; 9 nucleotides line up with TRBD1. The CDR3 runs to 12 residues. The germline gives CDR1 MNHEY, CDR2 SVGAGI. J was trimmed by 6 bases and V by 6 bases; bases with no gene match: 3. CDR3 DNA sequence: TGTGCCAGCAGACAGGGGGCACGCGAGCAGTACTTC. Translation gives CASRQGAREQYF.

The chain is built from TRBV6-5 and TRBJ1-2, with D possibly matching TRBD1 (5 bases). CDR3 length: 15 amino acids. Trimming removed 1 base at V and 4 bases at J, with 13 bases between. CDR1 and CDR2 (germline): MNHEY, SVGAGI. CDR3 in amino acids: CASSYLRDFGYGYTF. The CDR3 DNA is TGTGCCAGCAGTTACTTACGGGACTTTGGCTATGGCTACACCTTC.

The chain links TRBV4-3 to TRBJ1-2; the D gene is possibly TRBD1 (5 bases). Germline V gene lookup returns CDR1 LGHNA and CDR2 YSLEER. The CDR3 runs 16 residues. Trimming left V 3 bases short and J 8 bases short, with 22 bases between. CDR3 in DNA: TGCGCCAGCAGCCAGGGTTCATCCGCGGGGCTAGGGGGCTACACCTTC. Amino acids: CASSQGSSAGLGGYTF.

The chain carries TRBV6-5 and TRBJ1-1; TRBD1 might be the D (5 bases). This CDR3 contains 15 residues. The V end was cut by 1 base, the J end by 0 bases, with 9 bases between. Per germline, CDR1 MNHEY and CDR2 SVGAGI. The chain's CDR3 is CASSYFARVNTEAFF. For the CDR3, the DNA is TGTGCCAGCAGTTACTTCGCCAGGGTGAACACTGAAGCTTTCTTT.

The chain recombines TRBV30 with TRBJ1-3; D is undetermined. V lost 4 bases, J lost 1 base, and 11 bases lay in between. This CDR3 has 14 residues. Germline CDR1 reads GTSNPN; CDR2 reads SVGIG (reference sequence). CDR3 region: CAWTREGSGNTIYF. The CDR3 DNA reads as TGTGCCTGGACCCGTGAGGGATCTGGAAACACCATATATTTT.

The chain uses TRBV4-1 and TRBJ2-7, with D perhaps matching TRBD1 (6 bases). Trimming took off 3 bases at V and 1 base at J, with 10 bases between the two ends. CDR1 is MGHRA, CDR2 YSYEKL, per germline. CDR3 length: 14 residues. The CDR3 nucleotides read TGCGCCAGCAGCCAGGCACAGGGTTCCTACGAGCAGTACTTC. As protein: CASSQAQGSYEQYF.

The rearrangement links TRBV6-5 to TRBJ1-4; no reliable D call. Germline V gives CDR1 MNHEY, CDR2 SVGAGI. The CDR3 spans 15 residues. The ends were cut back, 8 bases at V and 0 bases at J, with 13 bases in the middle. The chain's CDR3 is CASRYLFATNEKLFF. The CDR3 bases are TGTGCCAGCCGCTACCTTTTTGCAACTAATGAAAAACTGTTTTTT.

This clone was seen a few times. The chain is built from TRBV2 and TRBJ1-1; D is undetermined. Trimming shortened V by 2 bases and J by 1 base, and 14 bases separated the two germline ends. The CDR3 spans 16 residues. Germline V gives CDR1 SNHLY, CDR2 FYNNEI. The CDR3 DNA reads TGTGCCAGCAGTGAATGGGCAGCTAATTCGAACACTGAAGCTTTCTTT. Its translation: CASSEWAANSNTEAFF.

This chain links TRBV24-1 with TRBJ1-5; TRBD1 matches 9 bases. Germline CDR1 KGHDR, CDR2 SFDVKD. The trim removed 9 bases at V and 5 bases at J, leaving 13 bases unmatched. The CDR3 has 16 residues. CDR3 nucleotide sequence: TGTGCCACCGGAACCGGGACAGGGAGTAGGCATCAGCCCCAGCATTTT. Its translation is CATGTGTGSRHQPQHF.

The J gene is TRBJ1-1, the V gene TRBV12-3 or TRBV12-4; tentative D call: TRBD1 (5 bases). Between the trimmed V and J ends, which lost 7 bases and 3 bases, there was a span of 12 bases. This CDR3 contains 13 residues. In DNA, the CDR3 is TGTGCCAGCACCTCCGGCAGGGACACTGAAGCTTTCTTT. Its protein product is CASTSGRDTEAFF.

The chain couples TRBV7-2 to TRBJ2-7; possible D gene TRBD2, 6 bases. Per germline, CDR1 SGHTA and CDR2 FQGNSA. The CDR3 sequence is 12 residues long. Trimming stripped 5 bases from V and 4 bases from J, with 9 bases between. The CDR3 DNA reads as TGTGCCAGCAGCCCCCGGGGGTACGAGCAGTACTTC. Protein product: CASSPRGYEQYF.

The CDR3 sequence is CATRDIYNSPLHF. The CDR3, as DNA: TGCGCCACCAGGGACATTTATAATTCACCCCTCCACTTT. The chain is built from TRBV5-1 and TRBJ1-6; possibly TRBD1 for D (6 bases). Trimming stripped 9 bases from V and 4 bases from J, with 11 bases between. Germline CDR1 is SGHRS and CDR2 is YFSETQ. This CDR3 has 13 amino acids.

The chain combines TRBV24-1 with TRBJ2-6; tentative D call: TRBD2 (6 bases). Trimming pared 5 bases from V and 4 bases from J, leaving 8 bases between. Looked up from germline, CDR1 is KGHDR and CDR2 is SFDVKD. The CDR3 is made up of 14 amino acids. This CDR3 reads CATSVAGGANVLTF. In DNA form, the CDR3 reads TGTGCCACCAGTGTCGCGGGAGGGGCCAACGTCCTGACTTTC.

The chain links TRBV5-1 to TRBJ1-1; 7 positions match TRBD1. Germline lookup yields CDR1 SGHRS and CDR2 YFSETQ. The CDR3 is made up of 14 amino acids. The V and J ends lost 4 bases and 3 bases, in that order; junction bases with no gene match: 6. The DNA of the CDR3 is TGCGCCAGCAGCAGGGGGCGAGGGGACACTGAAGCTTTCTTT. This gives the protein CASSRGRGDTEAFF.

J is TRBJ1-5 and V is TRBV15; the match to TRBD1 covers 7 bases. Unmatched junction bases numbered 13, after V lost 8 bases and J lost 0 bases. CDR3 size: 17 residues. Germline V gene data show CDR1 as LNHNV and CDR2 as YYDKDF (reference sequence). DNA for the CDR3: TGTGCCACCGGGGACAGAAGGGTCTTAGATAGCAATCAGCCCCAGCATTTT. Residues: CATGDRRVLDSNQPQHF. Full variable domain (rest looked up from reference TRBV15 and TRBJ1-5): DAMVIQNPRYQVTQFGKPVTLSCSQTLNHNVMYWYQQKSSQAPKLLFHYYDKDFNNEADTPDNFQSRRPNTSFCFLDIRSPGLGDTAMYLCATGDRRVLDSNQPQHFGDGTRLSIL.

CDR3 sequence: CASTLLGGGINEQYF. The CDR3, as DNA: TGTGCCAGCACCCTACTTGGCGGGGGGATCAACGAGCAGTACTTC. The chain combines TRBV7-2 with TRBJ2-7, with TRBD2 identical over 8 bases. The CDR3 length is 15 residues. Trimming cost V 7 bases and J 5 bases; bases outside gene matches: 13. Germline assignment: CDR1 SGHTA and CDR2 FQGNSA.

V and J are TRBV4-1 and TRBJ1-2; 7 nucleotides agree with TRBD1. Germline values: CDR1 MGHRA, CDR2 YSYEKL. V shed 0 bases and J 7 bases; nucleotides not matched to a gene: 5. This CDR3 has 14 amino acids. This CDR3 reads CASSQDLGGRGYTF. CDR3 DNA: TGCGCCAGCAGCCAAGATTTAGGGGGCCGTGGCTACACCTTC.

The rearrangement links TRBV28 to TRBJ1-1, with D unresolved. V lost 8 bases to trimming and J lost 3 bases, with 4 bases between them. The CDR3 spans 10 residues. The V gene's germline CDR1 is MDHEN and CDR2 SYDVKM. This CDR3 is CASEDTEAFF. In DNA form, the CDR3 reads TGTGCCAGCGAGGACACTGAAGCTTTCTTT.

The J gene is TRBJ2-5, the V gene TRBV11-3; 7 bases align to TRBD2. Germline CDR1 and CDR2: SGHNT and YENEEA. The CDR3 spans 16 residues. J was trimmed by 2 bases and V by 2 bases; bases with no gene match: 8. CDR3 loop: CASSLFSGRGQETQYF. CDR3 sequence (DNA): TGTGCCAGCAGCTTATTCTCAGGGAGGGGACAAGAGACCCAGTACTTC.

The chain links TRBV9 to TRBJ1-1; 7 nucleotides agree with TRBD1. The CDR3 sequence is 14 residues long. Trimming cost V 5 bases and J 0 bases; bases outside gene matches: 4. Germline lookup yields CDR1 SGDLS and CDR2 YYNGEE. CDR3 loop: CASREGTVNTEAFF. For the CDR3, the DNA is TGTGCCAGCAGAGAGGGGACAGTGAACACTGAAGCTTTCTTT.

The sample holds one count of this clone. The chain joins TRBV7-6 to TRBJ2-7, with a weak D call TRBD2 (6 bases). The CDR3 consists of 14 residues. The germline V and J ends were trimmed by 8 bases and 4 bases, with 18 bases remaining between them. The V gene's germline CDR1 is SGHVS and CDR2 FNYEAQ. The CDR3 loop reads CASGDSPGGYEQYF. The CDR3 DNA follows: TGTGCCAGCGGTGACAGCCCCGGAGGGTACGAGCAGTACTTC. Variable domain in full (rest from reference TRBV7-6 and TRBJ2-7): GAGVSQSPRYKVTKRGQDVALRCDPISGHVSLYWYRQALGQGPEFLTYFNYEAQQDKSGLPNDRFSAERPEGSISTLTIQRTEQRDSAMYRCASGDSPGGYEQYFGPGTRLTVT.